This T cell receptor (beta chain) emerged from a study of beta chain features in type 1 diabetes (dated by TCRdb to about 2018). Broadly, across the study: Mean age, gender distribution, total cell number and subset yield were not different between patients and healthy donors. In the study, recently diagnosed type 1 diabetes patients and matched healthy donors were compared on the TCRB repertoires of their sorted circulating CD4+ T cell subsets. A total of some 100,000,000 sorted cells were examined across all samples, and the number of cells per subset was strongly correlated with RNA yield. Naive and central memory subsets were obtained from all 30 or so donors, but regulatory and stem cell-like memory subsets were isolated from only 8 patients and roughly eight healthy donors.

This clone was detected only a few times. Its antigen remains unidentified. Per-nucleotide qualities are absent, and no much larger clonotype sits a single base away. All of the isolated RNA was reverse transcribed with the High Capacity cDNA Reverse Transcription Kit, so expressed TCRB transcripts were sequenced. Deep immunoSEQ sequencing was performed on naive, central memory and regulatory T cell samples, with an average of about 3.57 million total reads per sample. Sorted cells were lysed in RLT buffer and RNA was extracted with DNase-treated RNeasy Micro or Mini kits, depending on cell number. To prevent cross-contamination, every cell subset was processed on its own, while patient and healthy donor samples were processed together. TCRB sequences were amplified from cDNA with the immunoSEQ multiplex PCR, producing 87-bp fragments spanning the CDR3 region. Amplicons were sequenced on the Illumina HiSeq platform. Processing in the source paper ran as follows. PCR bias was corrected computationally using synthetic template baselines, and reads within Hamming distance 2 were collapsed, with unmergeable singletons discarded. Reads were aligned against IMGT so that V, D and J genes, CDR3 length and insertions or deletions at six rearrangement sites could be assigned. Within each subset, clonotype counts were normalized to sorted cell number, after which true diversity and Gini coefficients were computed with the tcR R package. The overlap coefficient, calculated on TCRB nucleotide sequences, was used to measure repertoire sharing. Not all clones reach the TCRdb copy of this immuneACCESS table, which keeps in-frame sequences only. Checked studies attribute under half of the gap to unresolved V genes and leave the rest unexplained. Clone size and V and J calls were adopted from that table, with D and trimming inferred from the DNA. The sample includes about 150,000 clones, with around 10% observed a single time. The ten largest make up approximately 2% of the sample.

Here is what the overall study found, with its caveats: Shorter templates might have been favored by PCR, but patient and control samples were amplified and corrected together, so both groups would have been affected equally by any skew. Patients with type 1 diabetes made fewer insertions and deleted more nucleotides at VDJ recombination sites, implying thymic rearrangement abnormalities. Type 1 diabetes patients showed a moderate but significant shortening of TCRB CDR3 length in all four CD4+ subsets. Sequencing cDNA rather than genomic DNA could over-represent highly expressing activated cells, although activation and CD3 levels did not differ between groups. Because the HLA sub-analyses included only small numbers of individuals, any influence of HLA type on TCRB rearrangement was left unresolved. Naive, central memory and regulatory TCRB repertoires appeared to be more similar among patients than among healthy donors.

Each donor gave one peripheral blood draw, approximately 100 mL on average, collected into heparinised tubes. Naive, central memory, regulatory and stem cell-like memory CD4+ T cells were sorted on a BD FACSAria II using a panel including CD45RO, CCR7, CD25, CD127, CD95 and CD27. A purity above 98% was achieved for all sorted populations. PBMCs were isolated right away by Lymphoprep density gradient centrifugation and were stained directly, without culture. So that batch effects would be minimized, each experiment stained and sorted samples in pairs, pairing one healthy donor with one patient. Sequencing was performed on central memory CD4+ T cells from blood. This sequence originates from a man younger than 35 in good health.

The CDR3 protein sequence reads: CSVDSPFKGETQYF. The DNA reads TGCAGCGTTGACTCCCCCTTCAAAGGAGAGACCCAGTACTTC. The chain joins TRBV29-1 to TRBJ2-5, with the identity of the D gene unclear. V sheds 3 bases and J sheds 4 bases, leaving 15 bases between their ends. The CDR3 goes from the cysteine to the phenylalanine over 14 residues. Here the CDR3 DNA is all that survives: 42 bases in frame from base 1. Via the germline V gene, CDR1 is SQVTM and CDR2 ANQGSEA.